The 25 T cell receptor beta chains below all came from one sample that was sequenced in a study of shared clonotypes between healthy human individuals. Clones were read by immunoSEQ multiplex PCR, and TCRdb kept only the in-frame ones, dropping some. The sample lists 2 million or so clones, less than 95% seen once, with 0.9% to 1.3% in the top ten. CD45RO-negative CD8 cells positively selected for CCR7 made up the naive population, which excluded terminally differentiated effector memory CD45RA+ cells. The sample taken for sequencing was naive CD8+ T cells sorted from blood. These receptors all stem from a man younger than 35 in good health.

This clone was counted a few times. The CDR3 loop is CASSLLTASYEQYF. The CDR3 nucleotides read TGTGCCAGCAGTTTATTGACAGCCTCCTACGAGCAGTACTTC. The J gene is TRBJ2-7, the V gene TRBV28; perhaps TRBD1 as D (5 bases). Trimming cost V 1 base and J 0 bases, with 7 bases left between them. The CDR3 is 14 residues long. Germline V gene data show CDR1 as MDHEN and CDR2 as SYDVKM. Complete variable domain (other parts from reference TRBV28 and TRBJ2-7): DVKVTQSSRYLVKRTGEKVFLECVQDMDHENMFWYRQDPGLGLRLIYFSYDVKMKEKGDIPEGYSVSREKKERFSLILESASTNQTSMYLCASSLLTASYEQYFGPGTRLTVT.

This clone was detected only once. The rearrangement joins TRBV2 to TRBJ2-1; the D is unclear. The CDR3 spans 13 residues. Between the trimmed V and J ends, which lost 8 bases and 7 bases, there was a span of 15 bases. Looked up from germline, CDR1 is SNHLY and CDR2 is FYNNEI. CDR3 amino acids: CASCESGLNEQFF. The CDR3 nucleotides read TGTGCCAGCTGCGAGTCCGGTCTTAATGAGCAGTTCTTC. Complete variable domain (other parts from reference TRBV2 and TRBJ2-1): EPEVTQTPSHQVTQMGQEVILRCVPISNHLYFYWYRQILGQKVEFLVSFYNNEISEKSEIFDDQFSVERPDGSNFTLKIRSTKLEDSAMYFCASCESGLNEQFFGPGTRLTVL.

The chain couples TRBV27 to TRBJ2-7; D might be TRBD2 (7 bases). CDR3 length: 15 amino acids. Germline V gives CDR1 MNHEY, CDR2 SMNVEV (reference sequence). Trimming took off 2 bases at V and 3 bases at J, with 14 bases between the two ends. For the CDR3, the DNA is TGTGCCAGCAGTTTAGGGGGGGGCAGGGGCTACGAGCAGTACTTC. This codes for CASSLGGGRGYEQYF.

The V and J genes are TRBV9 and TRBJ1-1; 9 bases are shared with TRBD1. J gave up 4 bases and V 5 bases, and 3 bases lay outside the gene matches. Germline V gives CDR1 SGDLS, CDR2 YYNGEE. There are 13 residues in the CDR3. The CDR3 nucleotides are TGTGCCAGCAGTGGGGACAGGGCCACTGAAGCTTTCTTT. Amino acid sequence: CASSGDRATEAFF.

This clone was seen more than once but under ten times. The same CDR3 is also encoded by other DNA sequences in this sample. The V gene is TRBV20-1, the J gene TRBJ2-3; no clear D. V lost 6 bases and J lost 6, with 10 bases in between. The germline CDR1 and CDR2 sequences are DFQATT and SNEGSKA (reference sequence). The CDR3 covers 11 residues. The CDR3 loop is CSASVGDTQYF. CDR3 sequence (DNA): TGCAGTGCGAGCGTGGGTGATACGCAGTATTTT.

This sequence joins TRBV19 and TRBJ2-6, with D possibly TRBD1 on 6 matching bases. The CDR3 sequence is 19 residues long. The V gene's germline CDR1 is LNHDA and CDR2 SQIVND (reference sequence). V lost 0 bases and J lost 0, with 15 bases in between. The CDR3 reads CASSIDLETGYSGANVLTF. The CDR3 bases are TGTGCCAGTAGTATAGATCTTGAGACAGGTTACTCTGGGGCCAACGTCCTGACTTTC. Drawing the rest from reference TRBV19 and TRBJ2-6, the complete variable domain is DGGITQSPKYLFRKEGQNVTLSCEQNLNHDAMYWYRQDPGQGLRLIYYSQIVNDFQKGDIAEGYSVSREKKESFPLTVTSAQKNPTAFYLCASSIDLETGYSGANVLTFGAGSRLTVL.

The CDR3 loop reads CASSQGGAADTQYF. CDR3 nucleotide sequence: TGCGCCAGCAGCCAGGGGGGGGCGGCAGATACGCAGTATTTT. V is TRBV4-1 and J is TRBJ2-3; maybe TRBD2 (7 bases). Deletions cut 3 bases from V and 4 bases from J, with 11 bases between. This CDR3 has 14 amino acids. CDR1 and CDR2 (germline): MGHRA, YSYEKL.

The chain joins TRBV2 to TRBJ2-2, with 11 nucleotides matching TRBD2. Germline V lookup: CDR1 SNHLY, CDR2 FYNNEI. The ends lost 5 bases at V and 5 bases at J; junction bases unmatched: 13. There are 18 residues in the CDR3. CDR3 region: CASSMGLAADRLTGELFF. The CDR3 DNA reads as TGTGCCAGCAGTATGGGACTAGCGGCCGACAGACTGACCGGGGAGCTGTTTTTT.

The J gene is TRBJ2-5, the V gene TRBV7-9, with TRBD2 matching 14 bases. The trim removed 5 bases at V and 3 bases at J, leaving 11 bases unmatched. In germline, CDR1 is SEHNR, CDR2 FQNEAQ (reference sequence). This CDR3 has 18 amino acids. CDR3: CASSPGLAGVSTKETQYF. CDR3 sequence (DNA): TGTGCCAGCAGCCCGGGACTAGCGGGAGTATCTACCAAAGAGACCCAGTACTTC.

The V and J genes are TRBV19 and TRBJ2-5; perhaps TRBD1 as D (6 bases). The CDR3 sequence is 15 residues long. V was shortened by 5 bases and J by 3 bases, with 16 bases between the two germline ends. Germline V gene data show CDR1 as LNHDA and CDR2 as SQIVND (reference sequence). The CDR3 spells CASSVYGQWEETQYF. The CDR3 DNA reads TGTGCCAGTAGTGTGTACGGACAGTGGGAAGAGACCCAGTACTTC.

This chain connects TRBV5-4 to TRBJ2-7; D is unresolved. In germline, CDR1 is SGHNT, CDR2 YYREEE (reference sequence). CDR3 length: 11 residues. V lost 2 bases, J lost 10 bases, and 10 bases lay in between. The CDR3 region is CASSLEGPQYF. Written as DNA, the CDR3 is TGTGCCAGCAGCTTAGAAGGACCCCAGTACTTC.

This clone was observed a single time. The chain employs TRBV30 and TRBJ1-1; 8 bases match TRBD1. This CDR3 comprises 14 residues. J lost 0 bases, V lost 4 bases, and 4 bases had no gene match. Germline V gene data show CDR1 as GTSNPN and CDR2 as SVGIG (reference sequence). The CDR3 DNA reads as TGTGCCTGGAACTCGGGACAGGTGAACACTGAAGCTTTCTTT. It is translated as CAWNSGQVNTEAFF. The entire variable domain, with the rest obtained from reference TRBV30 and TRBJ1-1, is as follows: SQTIHQWPATLVQPVGSPLSLECTVEGTSNPNLYWYRQAAGRGLQLLFYSVGIGQISSEVPQNLSASRPQDRQFILSSKKLLLSDSGFYLCAWNSGQVNTEAFFGQGTRLTVV.

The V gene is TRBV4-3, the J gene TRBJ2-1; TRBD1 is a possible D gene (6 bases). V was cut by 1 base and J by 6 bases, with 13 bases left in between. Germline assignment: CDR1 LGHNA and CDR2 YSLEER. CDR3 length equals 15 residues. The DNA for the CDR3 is TGCGCCAGCAGCCAAGTTTCGGCACAGGGCAATGAGCAGTTCTTC. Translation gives CASSQVSAQGNEQFF.

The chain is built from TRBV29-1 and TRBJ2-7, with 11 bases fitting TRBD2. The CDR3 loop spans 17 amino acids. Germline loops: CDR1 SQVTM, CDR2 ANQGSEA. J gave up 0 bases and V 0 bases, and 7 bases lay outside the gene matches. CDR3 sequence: CSVEDGLAGGSSYEQYF. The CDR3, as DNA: TGCAGCGTTGAAGATGGGCTAGCGGGAGGCTCCTCCTACGAGCAGTACTTC.

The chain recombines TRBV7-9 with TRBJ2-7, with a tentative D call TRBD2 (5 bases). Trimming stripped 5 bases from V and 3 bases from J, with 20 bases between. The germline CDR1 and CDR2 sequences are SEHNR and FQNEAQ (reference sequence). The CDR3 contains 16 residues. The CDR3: CASSRIEGLNLYEQYF. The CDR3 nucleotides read TGTGCCAGCAGCCGGATCGAGGGCCTGAACCTCTACGAGCAGTACTTC.

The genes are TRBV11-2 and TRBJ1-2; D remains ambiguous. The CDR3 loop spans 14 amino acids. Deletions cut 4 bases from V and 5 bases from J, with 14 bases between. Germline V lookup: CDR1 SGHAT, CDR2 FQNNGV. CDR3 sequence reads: CASSSPGTAYGYTF. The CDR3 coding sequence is TGTGCCAGCAGCTCCCCAGGAACCGCTTATGGCTACACCTTC.

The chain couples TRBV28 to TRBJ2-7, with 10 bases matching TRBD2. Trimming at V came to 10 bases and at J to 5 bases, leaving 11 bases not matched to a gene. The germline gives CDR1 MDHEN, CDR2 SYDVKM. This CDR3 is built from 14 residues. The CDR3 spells CATRGSGGAHEQYF. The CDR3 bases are TGTGCCACCCGGGGAAGCGGGGGGGCACACGAGCAGTACTTC.

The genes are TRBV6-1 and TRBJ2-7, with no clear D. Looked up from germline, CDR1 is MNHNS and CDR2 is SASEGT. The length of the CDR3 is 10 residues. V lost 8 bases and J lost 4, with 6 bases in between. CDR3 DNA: TGTGCCAGCGCGGCTTACGAGCAGTACTTC. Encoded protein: CASAAYEQYF.

CDR3 sequence reads: CASSLGGGGNEQFF. The CDR3 DNA sequence: TGTGCCAGCAGCCTCGGCGGAGGAGGGAATGAGCAGTTCTTC. The V gene is TRBV6-5, the J gene TRBJ2-1, with D possibly TRBD2 on 6 matching bases. Trimming left V 6 bases short and J 7 bases short, with 16 bases between. Germline-derived CDR1 and CDR2 are MNHEY and SVGAGI. The CDR3 consists of 14 residues.

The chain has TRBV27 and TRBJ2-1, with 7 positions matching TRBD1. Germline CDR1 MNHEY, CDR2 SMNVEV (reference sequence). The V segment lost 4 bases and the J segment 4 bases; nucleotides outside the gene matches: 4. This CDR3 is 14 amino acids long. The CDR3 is CASSSQQGYNEQFF. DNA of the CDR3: TGTGCCAGCAGTTCCCAACAGGGGTACAATGAGCAGTTCTTC.

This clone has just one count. CDR3 sequence (DNA): TGCGCCAGCAGCTGGACTAGCGGGAGCTATACGCAGTATTTT. It yields the protein CASSWTSGSYTQYF. The J gene is TRBJ2-3, the V gene TRBV5-1; 13 bases map to TRBD2. Trimming cost V 3 bases and J 7 bases; bases outside gene matches: 2. Germline V gene data show CDR1 as SGHRS and CDR2 as YFSETQ. This CDR3 is built from 14 residues.

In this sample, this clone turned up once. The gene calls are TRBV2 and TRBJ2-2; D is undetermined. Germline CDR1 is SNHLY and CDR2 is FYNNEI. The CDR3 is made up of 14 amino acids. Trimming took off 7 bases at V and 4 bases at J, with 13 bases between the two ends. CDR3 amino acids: CASTDALSTGELFF. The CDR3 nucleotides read TGTGCCAGCACTGATGCCTTAAGCACCGGGGAGCTGTTTTTT.

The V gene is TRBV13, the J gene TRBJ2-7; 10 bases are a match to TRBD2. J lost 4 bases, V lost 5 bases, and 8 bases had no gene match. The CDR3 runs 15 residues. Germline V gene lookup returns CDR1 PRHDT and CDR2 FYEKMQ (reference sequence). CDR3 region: CASSPRTSGLYEQYF. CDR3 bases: TGTGCCAGCAGCCCCCGGACTAGCGGTCTATACGAGCAGTACTTC.

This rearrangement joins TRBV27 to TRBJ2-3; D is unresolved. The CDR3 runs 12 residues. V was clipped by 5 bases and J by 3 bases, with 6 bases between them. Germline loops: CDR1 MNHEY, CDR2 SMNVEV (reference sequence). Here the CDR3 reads CASSPQTDTQYF. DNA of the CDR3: TGTGCCAGCAGTCCCCAAACAGATACGCAGTATTTT.

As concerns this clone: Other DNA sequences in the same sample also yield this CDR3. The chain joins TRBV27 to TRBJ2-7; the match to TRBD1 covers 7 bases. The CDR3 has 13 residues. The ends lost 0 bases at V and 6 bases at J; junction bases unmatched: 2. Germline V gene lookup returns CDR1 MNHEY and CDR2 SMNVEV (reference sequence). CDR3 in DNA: TGTGCCAGCAGTTTATCTACAGGGGCCGAGCAGTACTTC. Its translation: CASSLSTGAEQYF.